Below are 30 T cell receptor beta chains sequenced from a single sample in a study of long-term antiretroviral therapy in people with HIV. Assay version v3.0 of immunoSEQ was used, and it was run at survey level. Some clones are missing from TCRdb's copy, which holds only in-frame ones; the method was immunoSEQ multiplex PCR. The repertoire has about 20,000 clones, just over 90% of them found once; the top ten carry roughly 9.8%. The material was unsorted PBMCs, obtained roughly 4.2 years before starting antiretroviral therapy. All receptors come from a woman aged 30 to 39 with HIV.

The chain joins TRBV18 to TRBJ2-5; 7 bases are a match to TRBD2. V shed 3 bases, J shed 7 bases, and the junction held 20 bases outside the gene matches. The CDR3 has 18 amino acids. Per the germline V gene, CDR1 is KGHSH and CDR2 is LQKENI. CDR3 DNA: TGTGCCAGCTCACCCCCCAACGCCGGGACCCCCGGCGGGGGGACCCAGTACTTC. Translating it yields CASSPPNAGTPGGGTQYF.

The chain links TRBV2 to TRBJ2-1; D gene unclear. The CDR3 spans 11 residues. Germline values: CDR1 SNHLY, CDR2 FYNNEI. The V end was cut by 5 bases, the J end by 5 bases, with 4 bases between. Here the CDR3 reads CASSLHNEQFF. Written as DNA, the CDR3 is TGTGCCAGCAGTTTACACAATGAGCAGTTCTTC.

This clone was found once. The V call is TRBV19, the J call TRBJ2-2; unclear D gene. The V end lost 6 bases, the J end lost 2 bases, and 22 bases lay between the germline ends. The CDR3 has 18 residues. Germline V gives CDR1 LNHDA, CDR2 SQIVND (reference sequence). CDR3 sequence: CASRQPFGHYLNTGELFF. In DNA form, the CDR3 reads TGTGCCAGTAGGCAGCCCTTCGGCCATTACCTAAACACCGGGGAGCTGTTTTTT.

The genes are TRBV7-2 and TRBJ1-1; 8 bases fit TRBD1. V was pared by 6 bases and J by 4 bases, with 10 bases of the junction left unmatched. Germline values: CDR1 SGHTA, CDR2 FQGNSA. The CDR3 runs 15 residues. The DNA for the CDR3 is TGTGCCAGCAGGGAACACAGGGGGTCGGGCACTGAAGCTTTCTTT. This gives the protein CASREHRGSGTEAFF.

V is TRBV11-3 and J is TRBJ2-3; TRBD1 matches at 7 bases. Unmatched junction bases numbered 8, after V lost 5 bases and J lost 3 bases. Per the germline V gene, CDR1 is SGHNT and CDR2 is YENEEA. The CDR3 sequence is 15 residues long. The CDR3 DNA sequence: TGTGCCAGCAGCCCCGGGACAGCTGGGACAGATACGCAGTATTTT. Protein product: CASSPGTAGTDTQYF.

J is TRBJ2-1 and V is TRBV29-1, with D perhaps given as TRBD1 or TRBD2 (6 bases each). The CDR3 sequence is 14 residues long. Looked up from germline, CDR1 is SQVTM and CDR2 is ANQGSEA. V lost 0 bases to trimming and J lost 7 bases, with 13 bases between them. The CDR3 bases are TGCAGCGTTGAAGATCAAGGGGGGAGGAATGAGCAGTTCTTC. Residues: CSVEDQGGRNEQFF.

The rearrangement joins TRBV27 to TRBJ2-6; 8 bases map to TRBD1. CDR3 length: 21 residues. Per the germline V gene, CDR1 is MNHEY and CDR2 is SMNVEV (reference sequence). Germline trimming cut 7 bases from V and 3 bases from J; bases unmatched to any gene: 23. CDR3 region: CASTHRIRSGQGGLGANVLTF. The CDR3 nucleotides read TGTGCCAGCACCCACCGGATCCGCTCAGGACAGGGCGGTCTTGGGGCCAACGTCCTGACTTTC.

This clone came up once. The chain recombines TRBV7-2 with TRBJ1-5, with D perhaps matching TRBD1 (6 bases). This CDR3 has 19 amino acids. Germline CDR1 and CDR2: SGHTA and FQGNSA. Trimming took 4 bases from V and 0 from J, leaving 22 bases between them. The CDR3 protein is CASSSSRDTSFYSNQPQHF. The CDR3 coding sequence is TGTGCCAGCAGCTCCTCGCGGGACACCTCCTTTTATAGCAATCAGCCCCAGCATTTT.

For this clone: Distinct nucleotide sequences in the sample also encode this CDR3. The chain is built from TRBV5-5 and TRBJ2-3, with a weak D call TRBD2 (5 bases). Trimming removed 4 bases from V and 3 bases from J, with 9 bases in between. The CDR3 is made up of 13 amino acids. Germline-derived CDR1 and CDR2 are SGHKS and YYEKEE (reference sequence). The CDR3, as DNA: TGTGCCAGCAGCGAAGGGAGTACAGATACGCAGTATTTT. Protein: CASSEGSTDTQYF.

V is TRBV9 and J is TRBJ1-2; D unresolved. CDR1 is SGDLS and CDR2 is YYNGEE in the germline V gene. Trimming stripped 4 bases from V and 3 bases from J, with 10 bases between. This CDR3 is built from 13 residues. The CDR3: CASSTLVDYGYTF. Here the CDR3 DNA reads TGTGCCAGCAGCACCCTCGTGGACTATGGCTACACCTTC.

The chain employs TRBV5-1 and TRBJ1-2; 9 bases agree with TRBD1. The V and J ends lost 5 bases and 6 bases, in that order; junction bases with no gene match: 8. The length of the CDR3 is 14 residues. Germline loops: CDR1 SGHRS, CDR2 YFSETQ. CDR3 in amino acids: CASRQGAEAHGYTF. For the CDR3, the DNA is TGCGCCAGCAGACAGGGGGCGGAGGCTCATGGCTACACCTTC.

In this sample, this clone turned up a few times. The gene calls are TRBV5-5 and TRBJ2-3, with D unclear. The germline V and J ends were trimmed by 0 bases and 7 bases, with 9 bases remaining between them. Germline CDR1 reads SGHKS; CDR2 reads YYEKEE (reference sequence). The CDR3 runs to 13 residues. The CDR3 DNA follows: TGTGCCAGCAGCTTGGAAGACTTTAATACGCAGTATTTT. It translates to CASSLEDFNTQYF.

This sequence joins TRBV6-6 and TRBJ2-5; possibly TRBD1 for D (6 bases). CDR1 MNHNY and CDR2 SVGAGI come from the germline V gene (reference sequence). The CDR3 spans 13 residues. Deletions cut 7 bases from V and 2 bases from J, with 11 bases between. In DNA, the CDR3 is TGTGCCAGCACAGGGCAGGGGCAAGAGACCCAGTACTTC. Encoded protein: CASTGQGQETQYF.

The chain employs TRBV27 and TRBJ1-5; tentatively, D is TRBD1 (6 bases). Germline V gives CDR1 MNHEY, CDR2 SMNVEV (reference sequence). Trimming removed 4 bases from V and 10 bases from J, with 14 bases in between. CDR3 length: 13 residues. CDR3 loop: CASSWTALRPQHF. The CDR3 DNA is TGTGCCAGCAGTTGGACAGCCCTTCGACCCCAGCATTTT.

The chain employs TRBV6-1 and TRBJ2-1; D ambiguous. Germline V gene sequence: CDR1 MNHNS, CDR2 SASEGT. This CDR3 is built from 13 residues. Trimming removed 3 bases from V and 9 bases from J, with 12 bases in between. CDR3 residues: CASSDPVRSEQFF. In DNA form, the CDR3 reads TGTGCCAGCAGTGATCCCGTCCGGAGTGAGCAGTTCTTC.

The gene calls are TRBV6-5 and TRBJ1-6; unclear D gene. Germline-derived CDR1 and CDR2 are MNHEY and SVGAGI. V was pared by 2 bases and J by 2 bases, with 4 bases between. The length of the CDR3 is 14 residues. DNA for the CDR3: TGTGCCAGCAGTTACGTCCCCTATAATTCACCCCTCCACTTT. As protein: CASSYVPYNSPLHF.

The chain is built from TRBV5-1 and TRBJ2-5, with D possibly being TRBD2 (5 bases). The germline CDR1 and CDR2 sequences are SGHRS and YFSETQ. The CDR3 has 15 amino acids. Trimming left V 0 bases short and J 6 bases short, with 15 bases between. The CDR3 bases are TGCGCCAGCAGCTTGGACACTAGTCCCCTGAAGACCCAGTACTTC. Its protein is CASSLDTSPLKTQYF.

This sequence joins TRBV6-6 and TRBJ2-7, with TRBD1 matching 11 bases. Germline assignment: CDR1 MNHNY and CDR2 SVGAGI (reference sequence). Germline trimming cut 8 bases from V and 0 bases from J; bases unmatched to any gene: 3. This CDR3 contains 14 residues. The CDR3 DNA is TGTGCCAGCCGGGGACAGGGGGACTCCTACGAGCAGTACTTC. Protein: CASRGQGDSYEQYF.

The chain joins TRBV28 to TRBJ1-2; unclear D gene. Per germline, CDR1 MDHEN and CDR2 SYDVKM. This CDR3 spans 16 amino acids. V lost 3 bases to trimming and J lost 2 bases, with 16 bases between them. The CDR3 bases are TGTGCCAGCAGTTTCCCCCCGTCATTGACAAACTATGGCTACACCTTC. Protein sequence: CASSFPPSLTNYGYTF.

This clone was detected only a few times. The rearrangement joins TRBV6-5 to TRBJ1-1, with D possibly TRBD1 on 6 matching bases. Germline CDR1 and CDR2: MNHEY and SVGAGI. CDR3 length equals 13 residues. V was clipped by 6 bases and J by 1 base, with 9 bases between them. CDR3 residues: CASSLDRNTEAFF. CDR3 nucleotides: TGTGCCAGCAGCTTGGACAGGAACACTGAAGCTTTCTTT.

This clone came up a few times. The V gene is TRBV7-3, the J gene TRBJ1-2; weak D call: TRBD1 (6 bases). Trimming left V 8 bases short and J 10 bases short, with 20 bases between. The CDR3 covers 13 residues. CDR1 and CDR2 from the germline V gene are SGHTA and FQGTGA. The DNA of the CDR3 is TGTGCCAGCTCCCAACAGGGCAGGGTGGACTACACCTTC. It specifies CASSQQGRVDYTF.

This sequence joins TRBV28 and TRBJ1-3; the D is unclear. With 5 bases removed from V and 0 bases from J, the gap between germline ends came to 11 bases. The CDR3 loop spans 15 amino acids. Germline V gives CDR1 MDHEN, CDR2 SYDVKM. For the CDR3, the DNA is TGTGCCAGCAGTCCGCCAGCGTACTCTGGAAACACCATATATTTT. Its translation: CASSPPAYSGNTIYF.

This clone appeared a single time. The chain carries TRBV7-9 and TRBJ2-5; TRBD1 might be the D (5 bases). In germline, CDR1 is SEHNR, CDR2 FQNEAQ (reference sequence). This CDR3 has 15 amino acids. V lost 1 base and J lost 2, with 11 bases in between. The CDR3 here is CASSLGRTYQETQYF. The CDR3 bases are TGTGCCAGCAGCTTAGGACGGACATATCAAGAGACCCAGTACTTC. The whole variable domain, filled in from reference TRBV7-9 and TRBJ2-5, reads DTGVSQNPRHKITKRGQNVTFRCDPISEHNRLYWYRQTLGQGPEFLTYFQNEAQLEKSRLLSDRFSAERPKGSFSTLEIQRTEQGDSAMYLCASSLGRTYQETQYFGPGTRLLVL.

This clone was found once. The chain employs TRBV7-9 and TRBJ1-3; 7 bases align to TRBD1. Trimming cost V 2 bases and J 2 bases; bases outside gene matches: 3. The CDR3 is made up of 15 amino acids. Germline V gives CDR1 SEHNR, CDR2 FQNEAQ (reference sequence). CDR3 DNA sequence: TGTGCCAGCAGCTTACGTGGGACAGCTGGAAACACCATATATTTT. It codes for CASSLRGTAGNTIYF.

The CDR3 nucleotides read TGTGCCAGCAGTTTATCTTGGGACTCCTATGGCTACACCTTC. Amino acid sequence: CASSLSWDSYGYTF. The chain uses TRBV27 and TRBJ1-2, with a possible D match to TRBD1 (5 bases). Germline CDR1 MNHEY, CDR2 SMNVEV (reference sequence). The CDR3 sequence is 14 residues long. V gave up 0 bases and J gave up 4 bases, with 9 bases separating them.

The sample holds a few counts of this clone. V gene TRBV7-9 combines with J gene TRBJ2-1, with no clear D. Germline values: CDR1 SEHNR, CDR2 FQNEAQ (reference sequence). CDR3 size: 14 residues. The V gene lost 4 bases and the J gene lost 5 bases, with 12 bases spanning the gap. CDR3 protein: CASSWIRPDNEQFF. The CDR3 nucleotides are TGTGCCAGCAGCTGGATACGGCCGGACAATGAGCAGTTCTTC.

The rearrangement uses TRBV27 and TRBJ1-6; the D is unclear. This CDR3 comprises 13 residues. Trimming removed 0 bases at V and 11 bases at J, with 8 bases between. Germline CDR1 reads MNHEY; CDR2 reads SMNVEV (reference sequence). CDR3 DNA sequence: TGTGCCAGCAGTTTATCGGGAGTTACACCCCTCCACTTT. The encoded protein is CASSLSGVTPLHF.

The chain combines TRBV18 with TRBJ2-7; 10 nucleotides align to TRBD2. Trimming removed 5 bases from V and 1 base from J; junction bases left unmatched: 8. Per the germline V gene, CDR1 is KGHSH and CDR2 is LQKENI. The CDR3 covers 16 residues. CDR3 in amino acids: CASSESSGGQSYEQYF. As DNA, the CDR3 is TGTGCCAGCTCAGAGAGTAGCGGGGGGCAATCCTACGAGCAGTACTTC.

The chain joins TRBV6-5 to TRBJ1-4, with 9 bases that match TRBD1. With V trimmed by 2 bases and J by 5 bases, 6 bases remained unmatched. CDR1 and CDR2 from the germline V gene are MNHEY and SVGAGI. This CDR3 has 16 amino acids. The CDR3 reads CASSYVGTGPNEKLFF. CDR3 nucleotides: TGTGCCAGCAGTTACGTCGGGACAGGGCCGAATGAAAAACTGTTTTTT.

V is TRBV29-1 and J is TRBJ1-1; D gene unclear. V lost 5 bases, J lost 0 bases, and 19 bases lay in between. Germline V lookup: CDR1 SQVTM, CDR2 ANQGSEA. The CDR3 runs 16 residues. This CDR3 reads CSVPKIVSPMNTEAFF. Written as DNA, the CDR3 is TGCAGCGTTCCTAAAATTGTGAGCCCCATGAACACTGAAGCTTTCTTT.